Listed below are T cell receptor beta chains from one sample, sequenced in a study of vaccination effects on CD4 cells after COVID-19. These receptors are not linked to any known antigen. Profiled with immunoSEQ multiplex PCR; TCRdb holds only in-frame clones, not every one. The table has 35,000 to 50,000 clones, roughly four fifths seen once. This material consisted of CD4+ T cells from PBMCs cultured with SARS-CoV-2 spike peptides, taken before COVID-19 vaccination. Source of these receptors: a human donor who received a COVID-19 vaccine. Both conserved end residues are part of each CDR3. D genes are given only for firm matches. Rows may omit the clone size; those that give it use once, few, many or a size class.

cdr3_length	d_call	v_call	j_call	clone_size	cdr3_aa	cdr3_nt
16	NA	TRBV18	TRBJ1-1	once	CASSPTPNGPTAEAFF	TGTGCCAGCTCACCAACCCCAAATGGCCCCACAGCTGAAGCTTTCTTT
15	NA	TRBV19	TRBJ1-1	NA	CASSIGGRGQTEAFF	TGTGCCAGTAGTATTGGGGGGCGCGGTCAAACTGAAGCTTTCTTT
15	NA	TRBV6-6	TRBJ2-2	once	CASSYSDASTGELFF	TGTGCCAGCAGTTACTCGGACGCATCGACCGGGGAGCTGTTTTTT
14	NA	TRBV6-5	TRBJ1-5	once	CATAPRISNQPQHF	TGTGCCACCGCGCCGCGTATTAGCAATCAGCCCCAGCATTTT
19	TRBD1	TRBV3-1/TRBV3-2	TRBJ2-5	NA	CASSPGQGARPALWETQYF	TGTGCCAGCAGCCCCGGACAGGGGGCGCGGCCCGCTTTATGGGAGACCCAGTACTTC
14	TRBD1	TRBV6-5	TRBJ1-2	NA	CASRGGTANYGYTF	TGTGCCAGCAGGGGGGGGACAGCAAACTATGGCTACACCTTC
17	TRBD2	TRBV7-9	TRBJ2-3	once	CASSFSGGAARTDTQYF	TGTGCCAGCAGCTTTAGCGGGGGGGCGGCTCGCACAGATACGCAGTATTTT
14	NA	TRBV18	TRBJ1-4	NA	CASSPTGLGEKLFF	TGTGCCAGCTCACCCACAGGGCTAGGGGAAAAACTGTTTTTT
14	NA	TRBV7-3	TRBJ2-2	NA	CASAGTANTGELFF	TGTGCCAGCGCCGGGACGGCGAACACCGGGGAGCTGTTTTTT
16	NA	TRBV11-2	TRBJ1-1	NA	CASSLSLISANTEAFF	TGTGCCAGCAGCTTATCCCTGATAAGCGCCAACACTGAAGCTTTCTTT
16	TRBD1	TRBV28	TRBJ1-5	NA	CASSPGTGGDHQPQHF	TGTGCCAGCAGTCCCGGGACAGGGGGCGACCATCAGCCCCAGCATTTT
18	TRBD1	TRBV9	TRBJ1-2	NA	CASSVSLGQGSWEDGYTF	TGTGCCAGCAGCGTATCCTTGGGACAGGGAAGCTGGGAAGATGGCTACACCTTC
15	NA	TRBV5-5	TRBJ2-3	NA	CASSPAPGGTDTQYF	TGTGCCAGCAGCCCGGCCCCCGGGGGCACAGATACGCAGTATTTT
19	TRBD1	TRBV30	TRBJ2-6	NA	CAWSVTLRDRGSGANVLTF	TGTGCCTGGAGTGTTACACTACGGGACAGGGGAAGTGGGGCCAACGTCCTGACTTTC
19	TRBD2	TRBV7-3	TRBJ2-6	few	CASSFRTSGDRSGANVLTF	TGTGCCAGCAGCTTTCGGACTAGCGGGGATCGCTCTGGGGCCAACGTCCTGACTTTC
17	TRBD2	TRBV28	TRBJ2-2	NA	CASSYPPLAVNTGELFF	TGTGCCAGCAGTTACCCCCCACTAGCGGTAAACACCGGGGAGCTGTTTTTT
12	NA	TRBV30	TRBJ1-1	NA	CAWSVLGAEAFF	TGTGCCTGGAGTGTACTAGGGGCTGAAGCTTTCTTT
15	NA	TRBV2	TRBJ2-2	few	CASKLTGPWAGELFF	TGTGCCAGCAAGTTGACCGGGCCTTGGGCCGGGGAGCTGTTTTTT
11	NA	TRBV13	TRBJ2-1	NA	CASSLGVEQFF	TGTGCCAGCAGCTTAGGAGTTGAGCAGTTCTTC
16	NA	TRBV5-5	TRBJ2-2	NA	CASSLQGPSYTGELFF	TGTGCCAGCAGCTTGCAAGGACCCTCTTACACCGGGGAGCTGTTTTTT
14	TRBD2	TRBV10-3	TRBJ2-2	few	CAITGREGTGELFF	TGTGCCATCACGGGGAGGGAGGGCACCGGGGAGCTGTTTTTT
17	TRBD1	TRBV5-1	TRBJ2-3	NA	CASSWGRTGWGTDTQYF	TGCGCCAGCAGCTGGGGAAGGACAGGGTGGGGCACAGATACGCAGTATTTT
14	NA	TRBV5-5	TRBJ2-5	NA	CASSLAQGQETQYF	TGTGCCAGCAGCTTAGCCCAGGGGCAAGAGACCCAGTACTTC
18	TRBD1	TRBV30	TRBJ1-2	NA	CAWSESSGKGGNVYGYTF	TGTGCCTGGAGCGAGAGTTCAGGGAAAGGGGGCAACGTTTATGGCTACACCTTC
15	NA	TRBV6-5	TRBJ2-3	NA	CASRPPGLLTDTQYF	TGTGCCAGCAGGCCTCCGGGACTCCTCACAGATACGCAGTATTTT
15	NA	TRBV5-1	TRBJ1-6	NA	CASSLDPADNSPLHF	TGCGCCAGCAGCTTGGATCCAGCGGATAATTCACCCCTCCACTTT
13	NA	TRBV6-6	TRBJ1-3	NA	CASRIDPGNTIYF	TGTGCCAGCCGGATAGACCCTGGAAACACCATATATTTT
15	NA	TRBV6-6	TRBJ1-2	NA	CASRLGGTLNYGYTF	TGTGCCAGCCGCTTAGGGGGAACCCTTAACTATGGCTACACCTTC
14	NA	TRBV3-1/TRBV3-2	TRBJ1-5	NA	CASSQALSNQPQHF	TGTGCCAGCAGCCAAGCTCTTAGCAATCAGCCCCAGCATTTT
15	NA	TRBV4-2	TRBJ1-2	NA	CASSQDFFSAYGYTF	TGTGCCAGCAGCCAAGATTTCTTTTCGGCCTATGGCTACACCTTC
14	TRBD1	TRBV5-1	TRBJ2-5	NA	CASSLEGQQETQYF	TGCGCCAGCAGCTTGGAGGGACAGCAAGAGACCCAGTACTTC
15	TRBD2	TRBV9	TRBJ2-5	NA	CASSVRGSDQETQYF	TGTGCCAGCAGCGTGCGGGGGAGCGACCAAGAGACCCAGTACTTC
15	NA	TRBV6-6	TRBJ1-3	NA	CASSRDSFGGNTIYF	TGTGCCAGCAGTCGTGACAGTTTTGGTGGGAACACCATATATTTT
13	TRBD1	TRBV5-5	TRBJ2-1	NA	CASSFLTGVEQFF	TGTGCCAGCAGCTTCCTTACAGGGGTTGAGCAGTTCTTC
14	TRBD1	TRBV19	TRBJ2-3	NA	CASSNRGGPDTQYF	TGTGCCAGTAGTAACAGGGGTGGGCCAGATACGCAGTATTTT
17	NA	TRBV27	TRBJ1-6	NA	CASSLSIPGAGNSPLHF	TGTGCCAGCAGTTTATCGATCCCGGGGGCGGGTAATTCACCCCTCCACTTT
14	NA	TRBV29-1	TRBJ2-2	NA	CSVWTDTNTGELFF	TGCAGCGTGTGGACGGATACGAACACCGGGGAGCTGTTTTTT
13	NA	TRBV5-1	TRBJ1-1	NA	CASRPWGDTEAFF	TGCGCCAGCAGGCCGTGGGGAGACACTGAAGCTTTCTTT
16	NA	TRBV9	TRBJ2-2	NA	CASSVAGGQNTGELFF	TGTGCCAGCAGCGTAGCCGGGGGCCAGAACACCGGGGAGCTGTTTTTT
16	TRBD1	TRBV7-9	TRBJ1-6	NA	CASSSTAGTGFSPLHF	TGTGCCAGCAGCTCAACCGCCGGGACAGGGTTTTCACCCCTCCACTTT
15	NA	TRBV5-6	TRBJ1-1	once	CASSLQGNVGTEAFF	TGTGCCAGCAGCTTGCAGGGAAATGTGGGCACTGAAGCTTTCTTT
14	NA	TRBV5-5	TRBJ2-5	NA	CASSWMRVGETQYF	TGTGCCAGCAGCTGGATGAGGGTTGGGGAGACCCAGTACTTC
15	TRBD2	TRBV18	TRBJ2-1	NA	CASSPTSGVDNEQFF	TGTGCCAGCTCACCAACTAGCGGGGTCGACAATGAGCAGTTCTTC
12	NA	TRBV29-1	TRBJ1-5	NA	CSVGAGRQPQHF	TGCAGCGTGGGGGCAGGTCGTCAGCCCCAGCATTTT